This T cell receptor (beta chain) was recovered during a study of post-analysis software for immune sequencing data. Across the whole study: There were relapsing-remitting, secondary progressive and progressive-relapsing multiple sclerosis among the disease courses included. Study-wide results and limits: In patients, TRBV5-6, TRBV5-1 and TRBV20-1 belonged to four or five TRBV segments found more frequently than in controls. Strong co-clustering by F measure linked samples that shared a preparation batch. There was significantly lower normalized Chao1 diversity in multiple sclerosis patients than in controls.

CDR1 is DFQATT, CDR2 SNEGSKA, per germline (reference sequence). The CDR3 sequence is 13 residues long. Trimming removed 0 bases from V and 14 bases from J, with 17 bases in between. On this clonotype: Its antigen is currently unknown.

Researchers reported that TCR beta cDNA libraries carried unique molecular identifiers. TCRdb independently ran MiXCR on the PCR reads; one entry per CDR3 protein. The table includes about 820,000 distinct CDR3 sequences, roughly 50% detected once. Sequenced sample: blood. The TCR was taken from a girl aged 10-17 years with multiple sclerosis. The genes are TRBV20-1 and TRBJ2-4; either TRBD1 or TRBD2 may fit D (5 bases each). CDR3 DNA sequence: TGCAGTGCTAGAGACGACCATGGTGGGGGAAAGTACTTC. Amino acid sequence: CSARDDHGGGKYF.